This T cell receptor (beta chain) emerged from a study of blood T cell repertoires in COVID-19. In the study overall: Sites in the United States, Italy and Spain provided acute and convalescent COVID-19 samples. PBMCs, B-cell-depleted T cells, or T cells were the source of the cDNA or gDNA that made up the material.

This clone was recorded a few times. Original handling: From reference gene primer amplification, estimates of nucleated cell counts were derived. Using immunoSEQ multiplex PCR, the repertoire was profiled, and TCRdb retains in-frame clones only, with some absent. V, J and clone size derive from that table, while D and trimming were established from the DNA sequence. The sample includes hundreds of thousands of clones, 65% to 85% of them seen just once. The CDR3 totals 15 residues. The germline V gene encodes CDR1 SGHTA and CDR2 FQGTGA. V was pared by 5 bases and J by 0 bases, with 13 bases between. This TCR was recovered from a middle-aged man with acute or convalescent COVID-19. The sample was peripheral blood. The chain joins TRBV7-3 to TRBJ1-1, with D perhaps matching TRBD1 (5 bases). The CDR3 DNA is TGTGCCAGCAGCCCCGAGCAGGGCGTGAACACTGAAGCTTTCTTT. Its translation: CASSPEQGVNTEAFF.